What follows is one TCR beta chain and its context. These data belong to a study of shared clonotypes between healthy human individuals. This CDR3 contains 17 residues. Germline CDR1 reads SNHLY; CDR2 reads FYNNEI. Losses at the gene ends were 6 bases for V and 4 bases for J; bases not matched to a gene: 12. Clones were sequenced by immunoSEQ multiplex PCR, and TCRdb holds only the in-frame ones, with some missing. The profile shows about half a million clones, 78% of them singletons. V usage is TRBV2 and J usage is TRBJ2-2, with TRBD2 matching over 9 bases. The TCR sequence derives from a middle-aged woman in good health. Some clones in this sample may be carry-over from other donors' samples. The sample was PBMCs. CDR3 amino acids: CASRGGLAGPGTGELFF. In DNA form, the CDR3 reads TGTGCCAGCAGGGGGGGTCTAGCGGGGCCGGGCACCGGGGAGCTGTTTTTT.